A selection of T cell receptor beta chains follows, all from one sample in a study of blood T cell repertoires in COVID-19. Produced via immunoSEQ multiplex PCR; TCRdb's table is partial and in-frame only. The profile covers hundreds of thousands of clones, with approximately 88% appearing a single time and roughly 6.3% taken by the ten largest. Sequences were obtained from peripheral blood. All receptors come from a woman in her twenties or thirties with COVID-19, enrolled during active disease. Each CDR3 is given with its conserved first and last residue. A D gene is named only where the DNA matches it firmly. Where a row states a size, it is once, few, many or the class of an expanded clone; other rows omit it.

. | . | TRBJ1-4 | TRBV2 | TGTGCCAGCAGTTTAGTGTCTAGTGAAAAACTGTTTTTT | CASSLVSSEKLFF
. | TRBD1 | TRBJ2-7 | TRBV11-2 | TGTGCCAGCAGCTCCGGACAGGGGAATATCAACGAGCAGTACTTC | CASSSGQGNINEQYF
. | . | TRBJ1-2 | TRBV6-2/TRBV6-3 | TGTGCCAGCAGTTACACCTGGAGAGGAAATGAAGGCTACACCTTC | CASSYTWRGNEGYTF
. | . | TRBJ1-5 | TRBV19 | TGTGCCAGTGGGGGGGCGGGGAGGAATCAGCCCCAGCATTTT | CASGGAGRNQPQHF
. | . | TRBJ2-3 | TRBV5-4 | TGTGCCAGCAGCTTGGACAGGGGACTCACAGATACGCAGTATTTT | CASSLDRGLTDTQYF
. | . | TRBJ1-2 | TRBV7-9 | TGTGCCAGCAGCTTATCGGAGGGCCTCGTAGGTGGCTACACCTTC | CASSLSEGLVGGYTF
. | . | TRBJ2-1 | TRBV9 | TGTGCCAGCAGCGTTTTCGCAGGGTTCTCCTACAATGAGCAGTTCTTC | CASSVFAGFSYNEQFF
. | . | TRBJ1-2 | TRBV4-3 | TGCGCCAGCAGCCCAGTGGACAGATACTATGGCTACACCTTC | CASSPVDRYYGYTF
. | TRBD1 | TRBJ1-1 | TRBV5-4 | TGTGCCAGCAGCTTGGCCGGGACAGGGGGGAGTGCTTTCTTT | CASSLAGTGGSAFF
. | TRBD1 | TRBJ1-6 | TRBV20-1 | TGCAGTGCTAGTAGGCGAAACGACAGGGTAATCGGTTCACCCCTCCACTTT | CSASRRNDRVIGSPLHF
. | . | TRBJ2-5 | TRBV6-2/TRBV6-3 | TGTGCCAGCAGTTACTCGGTTAGTCACCAAGAGACCCAGTACTTC | CASSYSVSHQETQYF
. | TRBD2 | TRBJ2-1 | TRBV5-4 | TGTGCCAGCAGCTTGTTTTCATCAGCGGGGGGGCCGGAGCAGTTCTTC | CASSLFSSAGGPEQFF
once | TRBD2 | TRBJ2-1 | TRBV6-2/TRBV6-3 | TGTGCCAGCAGTCGCGGACTAGCGGGAGGAACGAGTGAGCAGTTCTTC | CASSRGLAGGTSEQFF
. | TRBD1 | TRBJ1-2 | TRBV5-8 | TGTGCCAGCAGCTCCACACCAACCACAGGGGGCGCGGAGGTCTTC | CASSSTPTTGGAEVF
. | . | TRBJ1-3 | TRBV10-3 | TGTGCCATCAGTGGACAAATACAAACTGGAAACACCATATATTTT | CAISGQIQTGNTIYF
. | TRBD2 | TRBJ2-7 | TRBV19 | TGTGCCAGTAGTATTGGGGGGGCCTACGAGCAGTACTTC | CASSIGGAYEQYF
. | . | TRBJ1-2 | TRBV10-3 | TGTGCCATCAGTGAAAATGAGGGGGTTGGTGGCTACACCTTC | CAISENEGVGGYTF
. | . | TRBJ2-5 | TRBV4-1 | TGCGCCAGCAGCCAAGGGTTGAGCCAAGAGACCCAGTACTTC | CASSQGLSQETQYF
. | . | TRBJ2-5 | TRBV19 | TGTGCCAGTAGTACCGTTCTACGGGAAAAAGAGACCCAGTACTTC | CASSTVLREKETQYF
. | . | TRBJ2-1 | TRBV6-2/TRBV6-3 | TGTGCCAGCAGTTACTCGGCTAGCAAGATATACAATGAGCAGTTCTTC | CASSYSASKIYNEQFF
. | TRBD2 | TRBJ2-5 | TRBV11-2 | TGTGCCAGCAGCCGGAGCGGGAGTGGGGGAGAGACCCAGTACTTC | CASSRSGSGGETQYF
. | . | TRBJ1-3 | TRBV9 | TGTGCCAGCAGCGTATCGGGTTTTGGCGGAAACACCATATATTTT | CASSVSGFGGNTIYF
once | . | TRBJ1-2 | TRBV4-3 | TGCGCCAGCAGCCAAGAGAGGCGGCTTCCTTATGGCTACACCTTC | CASSQERRLPYGYTF
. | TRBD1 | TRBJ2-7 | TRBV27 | TGTGCCAGCAGTTGGGGACAGGGGGCTGCGGGCTCCTACGAGCAGTACTTC | CASSWGQGAAGSYEQYF
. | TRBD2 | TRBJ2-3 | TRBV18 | TGTGCCTGCTCACGAACTAGCGGGGGGGCAGATACGCAGTATTTT | CACSRTSGGADTQYF
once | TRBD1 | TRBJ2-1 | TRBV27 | TGTGCCAGCAGGCCCCTCCGGACAGGGGGCAACAATGAGCAGTTCTTC | CASRPLRTGGNNEQFF
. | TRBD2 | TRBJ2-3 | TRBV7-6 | TGTGCCAGCAGCAAAACTAGCGGGGGGCAGGGGGCGACGCAGTATTTT | CASSKTSGGQGATQYF
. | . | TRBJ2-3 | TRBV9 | TGTGCCAGCAGCCCCTCGCGGGGTGATACGCAGTATTTT | CASSPSRGDTQYF
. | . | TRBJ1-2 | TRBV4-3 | TGCGCCAGCAGCCAAGATGCACAGGCGAACTATGGCTACACCTTC | CASSQDAQANYGYTF
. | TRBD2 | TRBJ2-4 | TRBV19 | TGTGCCAGTAGTCCCCGAACTAGCGGGGGGGCTCTAGTCAAAAACATTCAGTACTTC | CASSPRTSGGALVKNIQYF
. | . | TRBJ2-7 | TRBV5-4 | TGTGCCAGCAGCAAACCGGGAAGCCGGGAGCAGTACTTC | CASSKPGSREQYF
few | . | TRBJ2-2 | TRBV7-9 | TGTGCCAGCAGAAACGCCGGGTCGAACACCGGGGAGCTGTTTTTT | CASRNAGSNTGELFF
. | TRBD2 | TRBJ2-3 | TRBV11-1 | TGTGCCAGCAGCTCCTTAGCGGGGGGCACAGATACGCAGTATTTT | CASSSLAGGTDTQYF
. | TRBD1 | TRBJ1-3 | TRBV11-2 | TGTGCCAGCAGCCCCGCGAGAACAGGGGCTGGAAACACCATATATTTT | CASSPARTGAGNTIYF
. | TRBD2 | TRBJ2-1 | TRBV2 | TGTGCCAGCGTCAATCGACTAGCGGGAGGGTACAATGAGCAGTTCTTC | CASVNRLAGGYNEQFF
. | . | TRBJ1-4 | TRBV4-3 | TGCGCCAGCAGCCAAGATAGATCGGGGGGGCGTGAAAAACTGTTTTTT | CASSQDRSGGREKLFF
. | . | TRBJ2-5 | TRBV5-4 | TGTGCCAGCAGCTTGGCCGGTCTCCAAGAGACCCAGTACTTC | CASSLAGLQETQYF
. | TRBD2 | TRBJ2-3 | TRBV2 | TGTGCCAGCAGTTTCCAGACTAGCGGGAGTGACTCAGATACGCAGTATTTT | CASSFQTSGSDSDTQYF
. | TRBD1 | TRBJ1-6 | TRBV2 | TGTGCCAGCAGTGTTTCGAAGAGGGGGCTCAATTCACCCCTCCACTTT | CASSVSKRGLNSPLHF
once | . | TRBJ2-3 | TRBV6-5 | TGTGCCAGCAGTTACCCAGGCACAGATACGCAGTATTTT | CASSYPGTDTQYF